The 13 T cell receptor beta chains below come from one sample, sequenced in a study of blood T cell repertoires in COVID-19. Produced via immunoSEQ multiplex PCR; TCRdb's table is partial and in-frame only. The sample carries fewer than 350,000 clones, nearly 90% recorded once. Sequenced input: PBMCs or T cells enriched from blood (not recorded which). Every receptor here comes from a woman aged 18 to 35 with acute COVID-19.

The chain couples TRBV12-5 to TRBJ2-3; 12 nucleotides match TRBD1. V lost 2 bases to trimming and J lost 4 bases; unmatched junction nucleotides: 7. CDR1 is LGHNT, CDR2 FRNRAP, per germline. This CDR3 spans 17 amino acids. The CDR3 reads CASGLNTGTGGSDTQYF. CDR3 DNA sequence: TGTGCTAGTGGTTTGAACACCGGGACAGGGGGCTCAGATACGCAGTATTTT. Full variable domain (outside the CDR3, taken from reference TRBV12-5 and TRBJ2-3): DARVTQTPRHKVTEMGQEVTMRCQPILGHNTVFWYRQTMMQGLELLAYFRNRAPLDDSGMPKDRFSAEMPDATLATLKIQPSEPRDSAVYFCASGLNTGTGGSDTQYFGPGTRLTVL.

A single count supports this clone. The V gene is TRBV5-6, the J gene TRBJ2-2, with D perhaps TRBD1 (6 bases). There are 12 residues in the CDR3. The V gene lost 4 bases and the J gene lost 7 bases, with 8 bases spanning the gap. Germline V lookup: CDR1 SGHDT, CDR2 YYEEEE. CDR3 sequence (DNA): TGTGCCAGCAGCCAGGGGTTCGGGGAGCTGTTTTTT. This codes for CASSQGFGELFF.

The rearrangement joins TRBV4-2 to TRBJ2-7; 8 nucleotides agree with TRBD2. The trim removed 1 base at V and 3 bases at J, leaving 17 bases unmatched. Germline values: CDR1 LGHNA, CDR2 YNFKEQ. This CDR3 comprises 19 residues. CDR3 bases: TGTGCCAGCAGCCAAGGGCTAAGGTTGAGCGGGAGTAACGTCTACGAGCAGTACTTC. Translating gives CASSQGLRLSGSNVYEQYF.

To note about this clone: This CDR3 is also generated by other DNA sequences in the sample. The genes are TRBV18 and TRBJ1-1; D not resolved. Between the trimmed V and J ends, which lost 5 bases and 0 bases, there was a span of 16 bases. CDR3 length equals 16 residues. Germline assignment: CDR1 KGHSH and CDR2 LQKENI. This CDR3 reads CASSNPGGNLNTEAFF. In DNA form, the CDR3 reads TGTGCCAGCTCAAACCCGGGAGGCAATCTGAACACTGAAGCTTTCTTT.

This clone came up once. The chain has TRBV19 and TRBJ2-2, with 8 nucleotides matching TRBD2. This CDR3 has 16 amino acids. Germline trimming cut 9 bases from V and 0 bases from J; bases unmatched to any gene: 9. CDR1 is LNHDA, CDR2 SQIVND, per germline (reference sequence). As DNA, the CDR3 is TGTGCCAGCTGGACGGGAGGGCTAACGAACACCGGGGAGCTGTTTTTT. This translates into CASWTGGLTNTGELFF. Full variable domain (rest looked up from reference TRBV19 and TRBJ2-2): DGGITQSPKYLFRKEGQNVTLSCEQNLNHDAMYWYRQDPGQGLRLIYYSQIVNDFQKGDIAEGYSVSREKKESFPLTVTSAQKNPTAFYLCASWTGGLTNTGELFFGEGSRLTVL.

Notes on this clone: The sample contains more than one DNA sequence encoding this CDR3. The V call is TRBV5-1, the J call TRBJ2-2, with TRBD1 matching 7 bases. Germline V gene lookup returns CDR1 SGHRS and CDR2 YFSETQ. Losses at the gene ends were 0 bases for V and 6 bases for J; bases not matched to a gene: 2. This CDR3 spans 14 amino acids. CDR3 amino acids: CASSLGQGAGELFF. The CDR3 nucleotides read TGCGCCAGCAGCTTGGGACAGGGCGCCGGGGAGCTGTTTTTT.

The J gene is TRBJ2-1, the V gene TRBV28; D perhaps matches TRBD1 (7 bases). Germline CDR1 MDHEN, CDR2 SYDVKM. The CDR3 has 17 amino acids. V was trimmed by 7 bases and J by 6 bases, leaving 25 bases between them. CDR3 protein: CASTPGGLGERGNEQFF. The CDR3 DNA is TGTGCCAGCACCCCAGGGGGGCTTGGGGAGCGAGGCAATGAGCAGTTCTTC.

The chain joins TRBV7-9 to TRBJ2-1; TRBD2 matches at 10 bases. With 7 bases clipped from V and 7 bases from J, the junction kept 7 bases outside the gene matches. The CDR3 is made up of 14 amino acids. CDR1 is SEHNR, CDR2 FQNEAQ, per germline (reference sequence). CDR3 loop: CASTLAGAGNEQFF. CDR3 DNA sequence: TGTGCCAGCACCCTAGCGGGAGCGGGTAATGAGCAGTTCTTC.

The V call is TRBV4-1, the J call TRBJ1-3, with unresolved D. Germline V gene lookup returns CDR1 MGHRA and CDR2 YSYEKL. Trimming shortened V by 0 bases and J by 5 bases, and 8 bases separated the two germline ends. The length of the CDR3 is 14 residues. Here the CDR3 reads CASSQDFGRNTIYF. The CDR3 region has the DNA TGCGCCAGCAGCCAAGATTTTGGCAGAAACACCATATATTTT.

The DNA of the CDR3 is TGTGCCTGGAGTGTACACGGGTCTGAGCAGTTCTTC. Its protein is CAWSVHGSEQFF. V usage is TRBV30 and J usage is TRBJ2-1; D call uncertain. V lost 0 bases and J lost 9, with 9 bases in between. This CDR3 has 12 amino acids. Germline CDR1 GTSNPN, CDR2 SVGIG (reference sequence).

This chain uses TRBV7-9 with TRBJ2-7; TRBD1 agrees at 9 bases. Trimming took 6 bases from V and 1 from J; bases not matched to a gene: 7. From germline, CDR1 is SEHNR and CDR2 FQNEAQ (reference sequence). The CDR3 has 15 residues. The DNA of the CDR3 is TGTGCCAGCAGTCTGGACAGGGGTAGGTCCTACGAGCAGTACTTC. Translation: CASSLDRGRSYEQYF.

The rearrangement uses TRBV6-2 or TRBV6-3 and TRBJ2-7; D gene uncertain. The CDR3 is 15 amino acids. V was cut by 4 bases and J by 4 bases, with 17 bases left in between. Germline assignment: CDR1 MNHEY and CDR2 SVGEGT. In DNA, the CDR3 is TGTGCCAGCAGTTCTGGTCAGGCACTCCGTTACGAGCAGTACTTC. Translating gives CASSSGQALRYEQYF.

The chain uses TRBV7-2 and TRBJ2-2; possible D gene TRBD2, 6 bases. The V gene's germline CDR1 is SGHTA and CDR2 FQGNSA. The CDR3 loop spans 15 amino acids. V was clipped by 5 bases and J by 2 bases, with 12 bases between them. The CDR3 spells CASSPAAGNTGELFF. The CDR3 nucleotides are TGTGCCAGCAGCCCCGCGGCGGGAAACACCGGGGAGCTGTTTTTT.